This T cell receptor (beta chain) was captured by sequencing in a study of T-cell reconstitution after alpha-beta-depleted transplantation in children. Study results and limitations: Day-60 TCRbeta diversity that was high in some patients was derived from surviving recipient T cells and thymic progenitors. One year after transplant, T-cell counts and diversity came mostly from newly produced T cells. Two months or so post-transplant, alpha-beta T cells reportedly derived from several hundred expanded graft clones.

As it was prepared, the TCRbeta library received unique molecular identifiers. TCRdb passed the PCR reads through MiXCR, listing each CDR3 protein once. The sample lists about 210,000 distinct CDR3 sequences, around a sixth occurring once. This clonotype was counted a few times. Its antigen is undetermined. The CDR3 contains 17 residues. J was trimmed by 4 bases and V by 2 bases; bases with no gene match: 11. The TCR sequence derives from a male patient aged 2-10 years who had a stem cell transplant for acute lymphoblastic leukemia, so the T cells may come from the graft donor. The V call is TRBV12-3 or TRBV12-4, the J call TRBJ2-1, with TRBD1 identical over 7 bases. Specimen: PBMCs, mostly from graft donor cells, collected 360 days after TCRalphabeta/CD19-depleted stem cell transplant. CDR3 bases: TGTGCCAGCAGTTTAAATCTCTCGGGACAGCCATACAATGAGCAGTTCTTC. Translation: CASSLNLSGQPYNEQFF.